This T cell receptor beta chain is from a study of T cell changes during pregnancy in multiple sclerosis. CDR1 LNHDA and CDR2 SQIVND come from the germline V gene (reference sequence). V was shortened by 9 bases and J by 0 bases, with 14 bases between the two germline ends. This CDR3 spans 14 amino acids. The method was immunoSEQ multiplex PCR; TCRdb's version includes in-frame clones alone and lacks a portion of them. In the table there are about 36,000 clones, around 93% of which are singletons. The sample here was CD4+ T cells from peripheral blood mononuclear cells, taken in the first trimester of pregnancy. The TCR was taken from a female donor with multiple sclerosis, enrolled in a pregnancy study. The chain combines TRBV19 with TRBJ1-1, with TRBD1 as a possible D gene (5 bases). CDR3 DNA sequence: TGTGCCAGCAAGTTGACAGCCTTGAACACTGAAGCTTTCTTT. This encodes CASKLTALNTEAFF.